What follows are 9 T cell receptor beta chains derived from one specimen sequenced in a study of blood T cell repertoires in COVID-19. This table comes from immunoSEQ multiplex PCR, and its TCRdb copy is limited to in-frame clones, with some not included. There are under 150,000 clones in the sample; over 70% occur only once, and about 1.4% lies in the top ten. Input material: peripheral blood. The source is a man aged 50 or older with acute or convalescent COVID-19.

The CDR3 here is CASSFTGVYTF. The CDR3 coding sequence is TGTGCCAGCAGCTTTACAGGGGTGTACACCTTC. This chain joins TRBV5-6 and TRBJ1-2; 7 nucleotides align to TRBD1. The germline gives CDR1 SGHDT, CDR2 YYEEEE. Trimming took 2 bases from V and 11 from J; bases not matched to a gene: 3. CDR3 length: 11 amino acids.

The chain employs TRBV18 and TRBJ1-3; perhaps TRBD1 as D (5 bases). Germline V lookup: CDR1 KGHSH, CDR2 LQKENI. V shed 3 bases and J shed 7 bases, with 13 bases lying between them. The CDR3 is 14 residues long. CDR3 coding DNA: TGTGCCAGCTCACCGTCGGACAATGGGAACACCATATATTTT. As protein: CASSPSDNGNTIYF.

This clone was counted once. The DNA of the CDR3 is TGTGCCTGGAGTTCCCAGGGTGATCAGCCCCAGCATTTT. Translating it yields CAWSSQGDQPQHF. The chain employs TRBV30 and TRBJ1-5; tentatively, D is TRBD1 (5 bases). The CDR3 extends over 13 amino acids. Germline CDR1 is GTSNPN and CDR2 is SVGIG (reference sequence). Trimming cost V 2 bases and J 5 bases, with 10 bases left between them.

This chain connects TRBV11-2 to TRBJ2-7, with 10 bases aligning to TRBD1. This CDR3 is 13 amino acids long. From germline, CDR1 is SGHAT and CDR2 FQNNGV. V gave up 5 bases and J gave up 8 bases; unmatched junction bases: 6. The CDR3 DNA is TGTGCCAGCAGCCGAGGGACAGGGGAAAAGCAGTACTTC. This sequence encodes CASSRGTGEKQYF.

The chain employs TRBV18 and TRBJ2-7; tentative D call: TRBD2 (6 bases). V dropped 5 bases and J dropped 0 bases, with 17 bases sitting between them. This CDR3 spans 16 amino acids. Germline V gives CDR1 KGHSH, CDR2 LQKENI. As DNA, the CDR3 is TGTGCCAGCTCATATCCTATGGGCGGGAACTCCTACGAGCAGTACTTC. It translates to CASSYPMGGNSYEQYF.

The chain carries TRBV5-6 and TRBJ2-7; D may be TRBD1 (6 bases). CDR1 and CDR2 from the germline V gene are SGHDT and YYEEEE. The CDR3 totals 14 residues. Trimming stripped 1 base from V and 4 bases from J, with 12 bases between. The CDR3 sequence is CASSLPTGKYEQYF. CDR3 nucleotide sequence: TGTGCCAGCAGCTTGCCCACAGGGAAGTACGAGCAGTACTTC. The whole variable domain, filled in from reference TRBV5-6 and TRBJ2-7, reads DAGVTQSPTHLIKTRGQQVTLRCSPKSGHDTVSWYQQALGQGPQFIFQYYEEEERQRGNFPDRFSGHQFPNYSSELNVNALLLGDSALYLCASSLPTGKYEQYFGPGTRLTVT.

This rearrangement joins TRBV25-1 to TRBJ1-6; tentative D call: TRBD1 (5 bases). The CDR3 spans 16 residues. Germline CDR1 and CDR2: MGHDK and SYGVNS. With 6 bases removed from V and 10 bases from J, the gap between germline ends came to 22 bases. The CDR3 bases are TGTGCCAGCAGCCACGATTGGGAGGGGCGTTTGTCACCCCTCCACTTT. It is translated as CASSHDWEGRLSPLHF.

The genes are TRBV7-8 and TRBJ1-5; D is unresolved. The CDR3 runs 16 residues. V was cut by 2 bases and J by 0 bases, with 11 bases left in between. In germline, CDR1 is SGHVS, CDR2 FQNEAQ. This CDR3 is CASSLRPGNSNQPQHF. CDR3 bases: TGTGCCAGCAGCTTAAGGCCGGGGAATAGCAATCAGCCCCAGCATTTT.

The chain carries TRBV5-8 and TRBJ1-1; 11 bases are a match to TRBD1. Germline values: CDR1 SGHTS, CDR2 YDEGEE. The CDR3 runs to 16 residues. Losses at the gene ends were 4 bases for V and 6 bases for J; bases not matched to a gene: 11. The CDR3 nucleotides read TGTGCCAGCAGCCGCGGGACAGGGGGTCGTCGGGCTGAAGCTTTCTTT. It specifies CASSRGTGGRRAEAFF.